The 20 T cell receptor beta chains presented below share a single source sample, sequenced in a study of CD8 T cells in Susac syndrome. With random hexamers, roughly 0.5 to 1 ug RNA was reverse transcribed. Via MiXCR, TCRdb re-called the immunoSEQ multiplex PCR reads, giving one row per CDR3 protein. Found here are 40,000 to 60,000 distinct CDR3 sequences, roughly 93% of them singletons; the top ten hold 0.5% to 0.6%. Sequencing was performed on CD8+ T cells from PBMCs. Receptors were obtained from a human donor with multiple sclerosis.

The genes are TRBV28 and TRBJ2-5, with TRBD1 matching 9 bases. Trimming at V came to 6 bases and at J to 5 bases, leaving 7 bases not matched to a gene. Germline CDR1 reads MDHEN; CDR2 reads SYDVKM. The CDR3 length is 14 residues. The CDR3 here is CASRTHGQGETQYF. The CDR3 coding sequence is TGTGCCAGCAGGACACACGGACAGGGGGAGACCCAGTACTTC.

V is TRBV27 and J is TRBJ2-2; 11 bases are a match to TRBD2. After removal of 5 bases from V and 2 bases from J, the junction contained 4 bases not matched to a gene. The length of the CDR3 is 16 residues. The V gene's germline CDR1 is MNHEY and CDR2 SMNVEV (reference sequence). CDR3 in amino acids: CASSQGLAVNTGELFF. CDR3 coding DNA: TGTGCCAGCAGTCAGGGACTAGCGGTTAACACCGGGGAGCTGTTTTTT.

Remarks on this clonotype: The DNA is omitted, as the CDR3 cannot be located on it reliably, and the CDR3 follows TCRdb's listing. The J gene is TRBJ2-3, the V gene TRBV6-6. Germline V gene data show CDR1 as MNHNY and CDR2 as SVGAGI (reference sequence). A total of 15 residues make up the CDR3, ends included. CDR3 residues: CASSTSRRRTDTQYF.

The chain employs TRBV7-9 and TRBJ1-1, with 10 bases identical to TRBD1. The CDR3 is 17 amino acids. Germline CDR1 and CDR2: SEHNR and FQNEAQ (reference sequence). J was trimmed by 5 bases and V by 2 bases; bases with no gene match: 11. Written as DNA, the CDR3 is TGTGCCAGCAGCTTAACCGGGACAGGGGTCCCGGGGACTGAAGCTTTCTTT. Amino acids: CASSLTGTGVPGTEAFF.

This CDR3 is CASSLTGYRLETQYF. In DNA, the CDR3 is TGTGCCAGCAGCTTAACCGGTTACAGGTTAGAGACCCAGTACTTC. This chain links TRBV7-9 with TRBJ2-5; TRBD1 is a possible D gene (5 bases). The CDR3 loop spans 15 amino acids. Germline V CDR1 and CDR2: SEHNR, FQNEAQ (reference sequence). The V end lost 2 bases, the J end lost 4 bases, and 14 bases lay between the germline ends.

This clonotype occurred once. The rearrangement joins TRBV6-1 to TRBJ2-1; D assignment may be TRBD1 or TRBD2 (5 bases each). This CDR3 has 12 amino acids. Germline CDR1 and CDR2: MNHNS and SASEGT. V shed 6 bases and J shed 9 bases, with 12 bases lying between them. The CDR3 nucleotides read TGTGCCAGCAGCCCCCCGGGACGTGAGCAGTTCTTC. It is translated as CASSPPGREQFF.

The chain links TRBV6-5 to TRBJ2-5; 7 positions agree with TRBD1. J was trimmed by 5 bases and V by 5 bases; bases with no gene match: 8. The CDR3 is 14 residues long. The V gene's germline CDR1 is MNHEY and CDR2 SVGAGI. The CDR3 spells CASSNPTGVETQYF. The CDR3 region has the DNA TGTGCCAGCAGTAATCCTACAGGGGTGGAGACCCAGTACTTC.

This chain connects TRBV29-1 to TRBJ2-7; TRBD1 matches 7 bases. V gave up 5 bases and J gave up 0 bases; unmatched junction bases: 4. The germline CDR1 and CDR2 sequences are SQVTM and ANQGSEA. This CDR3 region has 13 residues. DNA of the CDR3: TGCAGCGTTCGAGGGGGCCTCTCCTACGAGCAGTACTTC. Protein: CSVRGGLSYEQYF.

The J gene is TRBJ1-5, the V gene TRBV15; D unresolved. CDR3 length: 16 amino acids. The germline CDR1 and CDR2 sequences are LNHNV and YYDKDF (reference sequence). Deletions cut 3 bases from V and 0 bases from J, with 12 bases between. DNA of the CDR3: TGTGCCACCAGCAGTCCGGTTTCGGGTAGCAATCAGCCCCAGCATTTT. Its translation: CATSSPVSGSNQPQHF.

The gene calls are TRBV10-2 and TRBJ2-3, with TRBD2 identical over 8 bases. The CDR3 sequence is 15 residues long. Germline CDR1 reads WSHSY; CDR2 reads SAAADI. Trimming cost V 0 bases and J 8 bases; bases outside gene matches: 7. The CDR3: CASSESGTSGGTQYF. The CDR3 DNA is TGCGCCAGCAGTGAGTCCGGGACTAGTGGTGGTACGCAGTATTTT.

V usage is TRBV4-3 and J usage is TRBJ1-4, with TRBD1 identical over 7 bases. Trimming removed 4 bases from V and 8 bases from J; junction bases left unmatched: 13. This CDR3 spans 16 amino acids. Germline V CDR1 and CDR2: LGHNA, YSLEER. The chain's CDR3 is CASSPTQGPDSEKLFF. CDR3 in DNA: TGCGCCAGCAGCCCGACACAGGGGCCCGATTCGGAAAAACTGTTTTTT.

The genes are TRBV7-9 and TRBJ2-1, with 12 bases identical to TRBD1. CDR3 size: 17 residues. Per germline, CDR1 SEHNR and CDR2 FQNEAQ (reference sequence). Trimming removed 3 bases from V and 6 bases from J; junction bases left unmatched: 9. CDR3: CASSLYGGQGAGNEQFF. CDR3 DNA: TGTGCCAGCAGCTTGTATGGGGGACAGGGGGCCGGCAATGAGCAGTTCTTC. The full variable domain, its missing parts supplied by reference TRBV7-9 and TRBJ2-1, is DTGVSQNPRHKITKRGQNVTFRCDPISEHNRLYWYRQTLGQGPEFLTYFQNEAQLEKSRLLSDRFSAERPKGSFSTLEIQRTEQGDSAMYLCASSLYGGQGAGNEQFFGPGTRLTVL.

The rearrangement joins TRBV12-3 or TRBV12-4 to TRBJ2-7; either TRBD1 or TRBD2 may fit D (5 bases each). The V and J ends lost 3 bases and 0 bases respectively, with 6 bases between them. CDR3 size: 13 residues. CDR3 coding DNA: TGTGCCAGCAGTTTGGGGACCTCCTACGAGCAGTACTTC. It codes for CASSLGTSYEQYF.

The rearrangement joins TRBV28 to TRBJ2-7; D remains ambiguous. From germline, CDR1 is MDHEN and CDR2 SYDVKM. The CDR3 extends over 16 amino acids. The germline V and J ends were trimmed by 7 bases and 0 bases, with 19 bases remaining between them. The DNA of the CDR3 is TGTGCCAGCACTTCGCTCAAAGAAGTAAGCTCCTACGAGCAGTACTTC. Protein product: CASTSLKEVSSYEQYF.

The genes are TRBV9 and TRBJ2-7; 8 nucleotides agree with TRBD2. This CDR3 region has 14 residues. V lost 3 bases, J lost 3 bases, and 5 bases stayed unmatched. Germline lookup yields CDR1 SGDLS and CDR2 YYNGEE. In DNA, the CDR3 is TGTGCCAGCAGCGCGGGAGGGGGAGGCTACGAGCAGTACTTC. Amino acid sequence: CASSAGGGGYEQYF.

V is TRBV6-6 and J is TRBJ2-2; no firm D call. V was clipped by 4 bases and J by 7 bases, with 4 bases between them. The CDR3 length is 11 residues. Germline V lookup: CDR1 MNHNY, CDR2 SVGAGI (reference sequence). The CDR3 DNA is TGTGCCAGCAGTTTCAACGGGGAGCTGTTTTTT. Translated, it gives CASSFNGELFF.

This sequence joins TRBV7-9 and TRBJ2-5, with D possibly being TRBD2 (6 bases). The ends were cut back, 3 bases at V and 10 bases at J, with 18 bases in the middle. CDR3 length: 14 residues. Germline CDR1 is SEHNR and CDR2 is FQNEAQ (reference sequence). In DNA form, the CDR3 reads TGTGCCAGCAGCTTGTCCGGGGTCTGGGAGGACCAGTACTTC. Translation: CASSLSGVWEDQYF.

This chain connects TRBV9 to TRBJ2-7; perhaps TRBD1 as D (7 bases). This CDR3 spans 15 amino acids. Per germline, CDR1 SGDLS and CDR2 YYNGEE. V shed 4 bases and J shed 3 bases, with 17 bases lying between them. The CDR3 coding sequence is TGTGCCAGCAGCCCTTCCGGCAGGGGGGACTACGAGCAGTACTTC. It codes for CASSPSGRGDYEQYF.

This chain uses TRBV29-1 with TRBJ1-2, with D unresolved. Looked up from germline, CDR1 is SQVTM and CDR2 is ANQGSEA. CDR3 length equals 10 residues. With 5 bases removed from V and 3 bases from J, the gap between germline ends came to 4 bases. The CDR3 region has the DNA TGCAGCGTTTGGGACTATGGCTACACCTTC. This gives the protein CSVWDYGYTF.

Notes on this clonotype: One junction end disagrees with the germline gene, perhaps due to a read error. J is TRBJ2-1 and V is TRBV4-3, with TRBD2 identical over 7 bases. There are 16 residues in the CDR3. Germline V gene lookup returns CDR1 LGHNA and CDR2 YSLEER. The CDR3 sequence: CASSQDRLSGYNVQFF. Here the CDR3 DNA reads TGCGCCAGCAGCCAAGATAGGCTTAGCGGGTACAATGTGCAGTTCTTC.